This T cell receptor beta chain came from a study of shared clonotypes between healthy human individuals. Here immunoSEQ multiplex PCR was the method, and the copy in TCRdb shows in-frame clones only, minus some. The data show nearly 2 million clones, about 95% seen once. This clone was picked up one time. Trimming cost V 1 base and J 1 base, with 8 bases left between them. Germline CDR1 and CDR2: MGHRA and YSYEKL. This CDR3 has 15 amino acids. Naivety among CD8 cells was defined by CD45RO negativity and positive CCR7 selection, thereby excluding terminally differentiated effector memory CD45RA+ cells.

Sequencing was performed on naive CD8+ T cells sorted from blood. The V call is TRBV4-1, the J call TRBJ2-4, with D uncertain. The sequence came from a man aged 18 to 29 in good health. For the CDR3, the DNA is TGCGCCAGCAGCCAAGGGCCGGGTGCCAAAAACATTCAGTACTTC. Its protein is CASSQGPGAKNIQYF.